This note documents a single T cell receptor (beta chain) sequence. Antigen unknown. This specimen comes from a study of graft-versus-host responses after intestinal transplantation. Study as a whole: Recipients across the board were started on anti-thymocyte globulin induction, then kept on tacrolimus and steroids for about three years.

Using immunoSEQ multiplex PCR, the repertoire was profiled, and TCRdb retains in-frame clones only, with some absent. Here the sample spans some 85,000 clones, about 90% being singletons. Germline V CDR1 and CDR2: SGDLS, YYNGEE. This CDR3 is 16 amino acids long. J was trimmed by 0 bases and V by 2 bases; bases with no gene match: 6. Study-wide points: Early post-transplant declines in HvG were associated with peak levels of circulating GvH clones. GvH clones occurred in recipient marrow; some first appeared in ileum or blood. Where graft-donor T cell macrochimerism was present, patients had high graft-versus-host to host-versus-graft clonal ratios in allografts.

The sequence was obtained from a human donor who was the organ donor for an intestinal transplant. Material: unstimulated CD8+ T cells sorted from spleen or lymph node cells, obtained before transplant. This chain connects TRBV9 to TRBJ2-7, with 9 bases lining up with TRBD2. In DNA, the CDR3 is TGTGCCAGCAGCGTCGGCGGGGGGGAGCCCTCCTACGAGCAGTACTTC. It encodes CASSVGGGEPSYEQYF.